This record looks at one T cell receptor beta chain sequence and its context. This sample is drawn from a study of CD8+ T cells in alopecia areata. Sequencing relied on a cDNA template that was reverse transcribed from extracted RNA. Using immunoSEQ multiplex PCR, the repertoire was profiled, and TCRdb retains in-frame clones only, with some absent. Of around 160,000 clones detected, around 47% appear once; the ten largest clones hold 6% to 7%. The TCR comes from a human donor with alopecia areata. The sequenced sample was CD4+ T cells sorted from blood.

DNA of the CDR3: TGTGCCAGCAGTGAAGGAATCTCCTACGAGCAGTACTTC. Protein sequence: CASSEGISYEQYF. The rearrangement joins TRBV2 to TRBJ2-7, with no clear D. Per germline, CDR1 SNHLY and CDR2 FYNNEI. Trimming removed 1 base at V and 0 bases at J, with 4 bases between. The CDR3 is 13 amino acids.